These 30 T cell receptor beta chains originate from one sample sequenced in a study of CD8 T cells in Susac syndrome. The RNA, roughly 0.5 to 1 ug, was put through reverse transcription using random hexamers. TCRdb called the immunoSEQ multiplex PCR reads again in MiXCR, with one record for every CDR3 protein. This repertoire shows a few hundred thousand distinct CDR3 sequences, 75% to 90% found once; its top ten account for approximately 0.11%. The sample consisted of CD8+ T cells from PBMCs. Receptor source: a human donor with multiple sclerosis.

This chain uses TRBV12-3 or TRBV12-4 with TRBJ1-1; D is undetermined. The V and J ends lost 5 bases and 8 bases respectively, with 18 bases between them. The CDR3 has 14 residues. The CDR3 loop is CASSNKARTLEAFF. In nucleotides, the CDR3 is TGTGCCAGCAGTAACAAGGCACGAACATTGGAAGCTTTCTTT.

The rearrangement uses TRBV25-1 and TRBJ1-1; 9 bases are a match to TRBD1. Germline V gene data show CDR1 as MGHDK and CDR2 as SYGVNS. The CDR3 extends over 15 amino acids. The V gene end was trimmed by 3 bases and the J gene end by 3 bases; junction bases not matched to a gene: 5. Written as DNA, the CDR3 is TGTGCCAGCAGTGATAAGGGGACAGGGCACACTGAAGCTTTCTTT. It encodes CASSDKGTGHTEAFF.

This rearrangement joins TRBV7-9 to TRBJ1-3, with a tentative D call TRBD1 (5 bases). This CDR3 region has 18 residues. The V end was cut by 1 base, the J end by 0 bases, with 16 bases between. Germline assignment: CDR1 SEHNR and CDR2 FQNEAQ (reference sequence). CDR3 in amino acids: CASSLGILGESSGNTIYF. The CDR3 bases are TGTGCCAGCAGCTTAGGGATATTAGGGGAGAGCTCTGGAAACACCATATATTTT.

This clonotype occurred once. This chain connects TRBV7-8 to TRBJ1-1; a possible D gene is TRBD1 (6 bases). The ends were cut back, 5 bases at V and 4 bases at J, with 20 bases in the middle. CDR1 SGHVS and CDR2 FQNEAQ come from the germline V gene. The CDR3 is made up of 16 amino acids. CDR3 amino acids: CASSTPRQTGSTEAFF. CDR3 coding DNA: TGTGCCAGCAGCACCCCTCGCCAAACAGGGAGCACTGAAGCTTTCTTT.

This chain links TRBV30 with TRBJ2-3; D possibly corresponds to TRBD1 (5 bases). Trimming took 0 bases from V and 0 from J, leaving 7 bases between them. From germline, CDR1 is GTSNPN and CDR2 SVGIG (reference sequence). This CDR3 has 14 residues. The CDR3 is CAWSVQGSTDTQYF. The CDR3 coding sequence is TGTGCCTGGAGTGTGCAGGGAAGCACAGATACGCAGTATTTT. Filled out from reference TRBV30 and TRBJ2-3, the complete variable domain reads SQTIHQWPATLVQPVGSPLSLECTVEGTSNPNLYWYRQAAGRGLQLLFYSVGIGQISSEVPQNLSASRPQDRQFILSSKKLLLSDSGFYLCAWSVQGSTDTQYFGPGTRLTVL.

The chain recombines TRBV27 with TRBJ2-7; D gene unclear. The CDR3 extends over 13 amino acids. Deletions cut 3 bases from V and 3 bases from J, with 9 bases between. Germline V gene sequence: CDR1 MNHEY, CDR2 SMNVEV (reference sequence). CDR3 bases: TGTGCCAGCAGTTTGGTAGCAAACTACGAGCAGTACTTC. Its translation is CASSLVANYEQYF.

The chain links TRBV12-3 or TRBV12-4 to TRBJ2-5, with D perhaps given as TRBD1 or TRBD2 (6 bases each). There are 12 residues in the CDR3. V gave up 2 bases and J gave up 9 bases, with 10 bases separating them. The DNA of the CDR3 is TGTGCCAGCAGTTTATACAGGGAGGCCCAGTACTTC. This gives the protein CASSLYREAQYF.

This rearrangement joins TRBV6-4 to TRBJ2-6, with D possibly being TRBD2 (5 bases). The CDR3 contains 16 residues. Looked up from germline, CDR1 is MRHNA and CDR2 is SNTAGT. V gave up 5 bases and J gave up 2 bases, with 13 bases separating them. CDR3 in DNA: TGTGCCAGCAGTCTCGGGGAACCAACTGGGGCCAACGTCCTGACTTTC. This gives the protein CASSLGEPTGANVLTF.

V and J are TRBV29-1 and TRBJ2-5; D remains unclear. Trimming removed 0 bases at V and 4 bases at J, with 6 bases between. From germline, CDR1 is SQVTM and CDR2 ANQGSEA. The CDR3 extends over 12 amino acids. CDR3 in DNA: TGCAGCGTTGAAGAGATTCTAGAGACCCAGTACTTC. As protein: CSVEEILETQYF.

V usage is TRBV3-1 and J usage is TRBJ2-5; the D gene could be TRBD1 or TRBD2 (6 bases each). V gave up 2 bases and J gave up 0 bases, with 25 bases separating them. Germline assignment: CDR1 LGHDT and CDR2 YNNKEL (reference sequence). The CDR3 extends over 20 amino acids. In DNA form, the CDR3 reads TGTGCCAGCAGCCAAACCAGGGGCGGGGTGGTACATAGCAACCAAGAGACCCAGTACTTC. This gives the protein CASSQTRGGVVHSNQETQYF.

The rearrangement joins TRBV15 to TRBJ2-7, with D perhaps assigned TRBD1 or TRBD2 (5 bases each). V lost 0 bases and J lost 0, with 12 bases in between. CDR3 length: 16 amino acids. Per germline, CDR1 LNHNV and CDR2 YYDKDF (reference sequence). The CDR3 reads CATSRDSGTFSYEQYF. For the CDR3, the DNA is TGTGCCACCAGCAGAGACTCCGGGACCTTCTCCTACGAGCAGTACTTC.

The gene calls are TRBV12-3 or TRBV12-4 and TRBJ2-7; D may match TRBD1 or TRBD2 (6 bases each). Between the trimmed V and J ends, which lost 5 bases and 6 bases, there was a span of 11 bases. The CDR3 is 12 residues long. The CDR3: CASSPTGAEQYF. CDR3 in DNA: TGTGCCAGCAGTCCAACGGGGGCCGAGCAGTACTTC.

This sequence joins TRBV12-5 and TRBJ1-2, with 7 bases identical to TRBD1. Unmatched junction bases numbered 26, after V lost 3 bases and J lost 1 base. This CDR3 region has 22 residues. Germline assignment: CDR1 LGHNT and CDR2 FRNRAP. DNA for the CDR3: TGTGCTAGTGGTTTTGGGACAGAGCCTCACCATTCGTCCTCTTCCTTTAACTATGGCTACACCTTC. Translating it yields CASGFGTEPHHSSSSFNYGYTF.

This clonotype was counted ten times or more. The rearrangement joins TRBV27 to TRBJ2-1; no clear D gene. V gave up 6 bases and J gave up 7 bases, with 7 bases separating them. The CDR3 is 11 residues long. The germline V gene encodes CDR1 MNHEY and CDR2 SMNVEV (reference sequence). The CDR3: CASSFGNEQFF. The CDR3 region has the DNA TGTGCCAGCAGCTTTGGAAATGAGCAGTTCTTC.

The rearrangement uses TRBV4-2 and TRBJ1-5; no reliable D call. The V end lost 7 bases, the J end lost 3 bases, and 16 bases lay between the germline ends. CDR1 and CDR2 (germline): LGHNA, YNFKEQ. This CDR3 has 15 amino acids. CDR3 in DNA: TGTGCCAGCAACCACACACGACGGATCAATCAGCCCCAGCATTTT. This translates into CASNHTRRINQPQHF.

V gene TRBV5-8 combines with J gene TRBJ2-1, with D perhaps matching TRBD1 (5 bases). Deletions cut 5 bases from V and 0 bases from J, with 9 bases between. The CDR3 runs 14 residues. Germline-derived CDR1 and CDR2 are SGHTS and YDEGEE. The CDR3 sequence: CASSTGRSYNEQFF. The DNA of the CDR3 is TGTGCCAGCAGTACAGGTCGCTCCTACAATGAGCAGTTCTTC.

This clonotype was seen only once. The genes are TRBV10-2 and TRBJ2-7; 9 bases agree with TRBD2. The V gene end was trimmed by 4 bases and the J gene end by 5 bases; junction bases not matched to a gene: 9. Germline lookup yields CDR1 WSHSY and CDR2 SAAADI. The CDR3 spans 15 residues. The CDR3 loop reads CASSGGGREGDEQYF. CDR3 coding DNA: TGCGCCAGCAGTGGAGGCGGGAGGGAAGGAGACGAGCAGTACTTC.

This clonotype was counted once. The V and J genes are TRBV2 and TRBJ1-2; D is unclear. Germline V CDR1 and CDR2: SNHLY, FYNNEI. There are 23 residues in the CDR3. V lost 6 bases and J 4 bases, leaving 42 bases between the germline ends. CDR3 nucleotides: TGTGCCAGCAGCCGGGCCTCCAGAGTCACCCCGCGGGAGCTGTCCGGGAGTTTCTATGGCTACACCTTC. It yields the protein CASSRASRVTPRELSGSFYGYTF.

This chain links TRBV27 with TRBJ1-1; D is unresolved. V gave up 5 bases and J gave up 3 bases, with 10 bases separating them. Germline V lookup: CDR1 MNHEY, CDR2 SMNVEV (reference sequence). The CDR3 loop spans 13 amino acids. In nucleotides, the CDR3 is TGTGCCAGCAGTCCTATTGGGTACACTGAAGCTTTCTTT. Its protein product is CASSPIGYTEAFF.

The chain carries TRBV20-1 and TRBJ2-7; D is possibly TRBD1 (6 bases). CDR1 and CDR2 (germline): DFQATT, SNEGSKA (reference sequence). Trimming shortened V by 7 bases and J by 2 bases, and 15 bases separated the two germline ends. There are 13 residues in the CDR3. CDR3 region: CSVPTGATYEQYF. The CDR3 DNA reads TGCAGTGTCCCGACAGGAGCGACCTACGAGCAGTACTTC.

V and J are TRBV7-9 and TRBJ2-5, with D uncertain. V was cut by 8 bases and J by 5 bases, with 15 bases left in between. Germline V gives CDR1 SEHNR, CDR2 FQNEAQ (reference sequence). The CDR3 covers 13 residues. The CDR3 sequence is CASGPSVGETQYF. The CDR3 nucleotides read TGTGCCAGCGGACCATCGGTTGGGGAGACCCAGTACTTC.

The rearrangement uses TRBV7-9 and TRBJ2-3; the D is unclear. The CDR3 runs to 15 residues. The V and J ends lost 6 bases and 0 bases respectively, with 13 bases between them. The germline CDR1 and CDR2 sequences are SEHNR and FQNEAQ (reference sequence). Here the CDR3 reads CASSPYSASTDTQYF. Written as DNA, the CDR3 is TGTGCCAGCAGTCCCTATTCAGCTAGCACAGATACGCAGTATTTT.

The V call is TRBV12-3 or TRBV12-4, the J call TRBJ2-7; TRBD2 matches at 8 bases. V was pared by 1 base and J by 6 bases, with 11 bases of the junction left unmatched. The CDR3 contains 16 residues. The CDR3 sequence: CASSLVVGLEASEQYF. CDR3 in DNA: TGTGCCAGCAGTTTAGTCGTGGGACTAGAGGCCTCCGAGCAGTACTTC.

The CDR3 region is CASIGIGSYEQYF. The CDR3 DNA sequence: TGTGCCAGCATCGGGATTGGCTCCTACGAGCAGTACTTC. The chain recombines TRBV27 with TRBJ2-7, with a possible D match to TRBD2 (5 bases). The CDR3 runs to 13 residues. CDR1 is MNHEY and CDR2 is SMNVEV in the germline V gene (reference sequence). Trimming stripped 7 bases from V and 0 bases from J, with 10 bases between.

The chain has TRBV6-5 and TRBJ2-5, with TRBD1 identical over 8 bases. The ends lost 0 bases at V and 5 bases at J; junction bases unmatched: 8. The V gene's germline CDR1 is MNHEY and CDR2 SVGAGI. This CDR3 region has 16 residues. The CDR3 DNA sequence: TGTGCCAGCAGTTACTCGACCAGGGGGCGCGTGGAGACCCAGTACTTC. Translating gives CASSYSTRGRVETQYF.

The rearrangement links TRBV3-1 to TRBJ2-5; a possible D gene is TRBD1 (6 bases). Per germline, CDR1 LGHDT and CDR2 YNNKEL (reference sequence). The CDR3 sequence is 18 residues long. Trimming cost V 3 bases and J 3 bases, with 23 bases left between them. CDR3: CASSQWNLWTVTEETQYF. In DNA form, the CDR3 reads TGTGCCAGCAGCCAGTGGAACCTTTGGACAGTTACTGAAGAGACCCAGTACTTC.

V gene TRBV4-1 combines with J gene TRBJ1-1, with D possibly TRBD1 on 5 matching bases. The CDR3 spans 15 residues. Germline V gene lookup returns CDR1 MGHRA and CDR2 YSYEKL. The V end was cut by 0 bases, the J end by 5 bases, with 13 bases between. The CDR3 sequence is CASSQEEGLFTEAFF. As DNA, the CDR3 is TGCGCCAGCAGCCAAGAGGAGGGGCTCTTTACTGAAGCTTTCTTT.

This chain joins TRBV14 and TRBJ2-2, with 12 positions matching TRBD1. The V gene end was trimmed by 1 base and the J gene end by 6 bases; junction bases not matched to a gene: 3. This CDR3 region has 16 residues. CDR1 and CDR2 from the germline V gene are SGHDN and FVKESK. Written as DNA, the CDR3 is TGTGCCAGCAGCCAAGGAGGGACAGGGGGCTCCGGGGAGCTGTTTTTT. Its translation: CASSQGGTGGSGELFF.

The J gene is TRBJ1-1, the V gene TRBV4-1; D unclear. The V gene lost 2 bases and the J gene lost 1 base, with 17 bases spanning the gap. There are 17 residues in the CDR3. CDR1 is MGHRA and CDR2 is YSYEKL in the germline V gene. The CDR3 sequence: CASSQQREGGGNTEAFF. The CDR3 coding sequence is TGCGCCAGCAGCCAACAAAGGGAGGGTGGAGGGAACACTGAAGCTTTCTTT.

V is TRBV19 and J is TRBJ2-1; TRBD2 matches at 7 bases. The CDR3 is 16 residues long. CDR1 LNHDA and CDR2 SQIVND come from the germline V gene (reference sequence). Germline trimming cut 5 bases from V and 8 bases from J; bases unmatched to any gene: 15. The CDR3 region is CASSPLAGASLHEQFF. The CDR3 nucleotides read TGTGCCAGTAGTCCCCTGGCGGGAGCCAGCCTACATGAGCAGTTCTTC.